This T cell receptor (beta chain) was captured by sequencing in a study of shared clonotypes between healthy human individuals. Across the study: Contributing individuals were a couple of females and three males aged 18 to 49.

Findings and limits, study-wide: For sorted subsets, rarefaction showed incomplete sequencing despite large depth. What naive subsets generally showed was a larger estimated richness than memory subsets showed.

Sequenced by immunoSEQ multiplex PCR; TCRdb stores in-frame clones only, minus some. The sample records 600,000 to 750,000 clones, 90% being singletons. On this clone itself: Its antigen is not identified.

Sequencing was carried out using memory CD8+ T cells from PBMCs. Subset given: CD45RO+ cells pooled with CCR7-negative TemRA cells. This clonotype was sampled from a man younger than 30 in good health. Some clones in this sample may be carry-over from other donors' samples.

CDR3 region: CASRRAGQGAWETQYF. CDR3 nucleotides: TGTGCCAGCAGGCGAGCGGGACAGGGGGCGTGGGAGACCCAGTACTTC. The rearrangement uses TRBV7-9 and TRBJ2-5, with 12 bases fitting TRBD1. Germline V gives CDR1 SEHNR, CDR2 FQNEAQ (reference sequence). The CDR3 is made up of 16 amino acids. After removal of 6 bases from V and 5 bases from J, the junction contained 10 bases not matched to a gene. The whole variable domain, filled in from reference TRBV7-9 and TRBJ2-5, reads DTGVSQNPRHKITKRGQNVTFRCDPISEHNRLYWYRQTLGQGPEFLTYFQNEAQLEKSRLLSDRFSAERPKGSFSTLEIQRTEQGDSAMYLCASRRAGQGAWETQYFGPGTRLLVL.